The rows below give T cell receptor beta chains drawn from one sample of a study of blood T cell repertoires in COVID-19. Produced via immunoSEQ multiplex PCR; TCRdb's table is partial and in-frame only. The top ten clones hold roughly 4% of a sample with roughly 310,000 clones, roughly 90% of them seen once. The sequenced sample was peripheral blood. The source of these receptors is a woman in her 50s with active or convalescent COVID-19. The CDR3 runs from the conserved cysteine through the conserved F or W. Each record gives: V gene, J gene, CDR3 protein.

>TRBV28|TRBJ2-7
CASSFPTYEQYF
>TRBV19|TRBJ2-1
CASRAGGVYNEQFF
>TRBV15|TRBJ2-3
CATSRGQGTDTQYF
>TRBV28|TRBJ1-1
CASSLWGQGNTEAFF
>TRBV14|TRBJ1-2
CASSQDRRGGAHGYTF
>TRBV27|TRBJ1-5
CASSLGGRQPQHF
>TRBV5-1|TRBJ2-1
CASSRDRVAYNEQFF
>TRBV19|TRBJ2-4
CASSIGASGGAAKNIQYF
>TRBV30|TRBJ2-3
CAWSGSAGYGTDTQYF
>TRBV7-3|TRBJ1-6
CASSFAGNGSPLHF
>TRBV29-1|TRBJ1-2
CSVGETGERGYTF
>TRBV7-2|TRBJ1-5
CASSFAGQGNQPQHF
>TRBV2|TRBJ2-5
CASSGGGGETQYF
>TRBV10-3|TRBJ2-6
CATRDRVASGANVLTF
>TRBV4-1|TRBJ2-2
CASSQEVALTGELFF
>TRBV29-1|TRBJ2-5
CSVGGLEETQYF
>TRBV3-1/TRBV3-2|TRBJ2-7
CASSLRGSYEQYF
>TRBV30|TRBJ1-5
CAWRPSGMSNQPQHF
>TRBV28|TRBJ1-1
CASSSPKPGQGENTEAFF
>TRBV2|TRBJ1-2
CASRTGQGGGYGYTF
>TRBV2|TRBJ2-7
CASSDGQLYEQYF
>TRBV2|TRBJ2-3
CASSWDRDTQYF
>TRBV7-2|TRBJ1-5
CASSRGTASNQPQHF
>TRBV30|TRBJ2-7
CAWKGGLGEQYF
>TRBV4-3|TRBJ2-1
CASSQGGDRGGNSYNEQFF
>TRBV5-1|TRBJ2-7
CASSASGLAAYEQYF
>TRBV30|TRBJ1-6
CAWSGRQGFSPLHF
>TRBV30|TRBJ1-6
CAWSPGFNSPLHF
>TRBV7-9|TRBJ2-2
CASSFPGKTVTNTGELFF
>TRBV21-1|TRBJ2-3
CASSAALNPVPDTQYF
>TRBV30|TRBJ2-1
CAWSSASGSYNEQFF
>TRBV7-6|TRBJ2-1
CASSLGGGAGVWNEQFF
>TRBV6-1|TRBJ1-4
CASSEGQVSREKLFF
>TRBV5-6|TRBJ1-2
CASSLMGQNYGYTF
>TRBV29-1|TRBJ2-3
CSVEGTSGTDTQYF
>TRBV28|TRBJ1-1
CASSLRQGWTEAFF
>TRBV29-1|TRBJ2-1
CSDKAGGPRNEQFF
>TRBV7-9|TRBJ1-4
CASSLVEGKLFF
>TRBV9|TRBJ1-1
CASSVASNTEAFF
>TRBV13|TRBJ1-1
CASSLDGHGRGAFF
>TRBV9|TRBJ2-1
CASSPRTSGRVDEQFF
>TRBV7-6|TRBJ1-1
CASSTSPQTEAFF
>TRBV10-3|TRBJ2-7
CAIRDKTGSSYEQYF
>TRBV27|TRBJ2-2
CASSPGTGGTGELFF
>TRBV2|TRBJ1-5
CASRQGPFNQPQHF
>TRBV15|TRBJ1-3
CATSRVYWTGDINTIYF
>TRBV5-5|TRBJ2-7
CASSLGSGGSYEQYF
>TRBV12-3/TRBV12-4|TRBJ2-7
CASSQASYEQYF